The 8 T cell receptor beta chains listed next were all sequenced from one sample in a study of T-cell memory formation after mild COVID-19. TCRdb re-called the 5' RACE reads with MiXCR, one entry per CDR3 protein. This sample yields around 370,000 distinct CDR3 sequences, of which 21% are seen a single time; about 12% belongs to the top ten. The sequencing sample was made of PBMCs or a T cell subset sorted from them (not recorded which). The receptors derive from an adult woman who had mild COVID-19 (a few samples of this study predate the infection). Cell type and time point are not known.

V is TRBV18 and J is TRBJ1-5; 12 bases align to TRBD1. Germline CDR1 and CDR2: KGHSH and LQKENI. CDR3 size: 16 residues. V lost 1 base, J lost 6 bases, and 4 bases stayed unmatched. In DNA form, the CDR3 reads TGTGCCAGCTCACCACAGGGACAGGGGGCTGTTCAGCCCCAGCATTTT. As protein: CASSPQGQGAVQPQHF. Based on the CDR3 plus reference TRBV18 and TRBJ1-5, the full variable domain is NAGVMQNPRHLVRRRGQEARLRCSPMKGHSHVYWYRQLPEEGLKFMVYLQKENIIDESGMPKERFSAEFPKEGPSILRIQQVVRGDSAAYFCASSPQGQGAVQPQHFGDGTRLSIL.

The rearrangement links TRBV12-5 to TRBJ1-5; D not certain. The CDR3 runs to 15 residues. CDR1 is LGHNT and CDR2 is FRNRAP in the germline V gene. Deletions cut 1 base from V and 6 bases from J, with 13 bases between. The CDR3: CASGLGFLAGQPQHF. CDR3 nucleotides: TGTGCTAGTGGTTTGGGCTTTCTGGCGGGTCAGCCCCAGCATTTT.

This clonotype appeared a few times. This chain connects TRBV12-3 or TRBV12-4 to TRBJ2-7; tentative D call: TRBD1 (6 bases). V was shortened by 3 bases and J by 1 base, with 10 bases between the two germline ends. The CDR3 loop spans 14 amino acids. CDR3 residues: CASSLWDKSYEQYF. CDR3 DNA: TGTGCCAGCAGTTTGTGGGACAAGTCCTACGAGCAGTACTTC.

This clonotype appeared a few times. The chain has TRBV6-2 or TRBV6-3 and TRBJ2-1, with D possibly matching TRBD1 (5 bases). The CDR3 has 16 amino acids. Per germline, CDR1 MNHEY and CDR2 SVGEGT. V lost 0 bases and J lost 0, with 9 bases in between. The CDR3 protein is CASSYSGAPSYNEQFF. The CDR3 DNA sequence: TGTGCCAGCAGTTACTCAGGGGCACCCTCCTACAATGAGCAGTTCTTC.

The chain joins TRBV12-3 or TRBV12-4 to TRBJ2-7, with TRBD2 matching 11 bases. The CDR3 runs to 17 residues. V was clipped by 1 base and J by 0 bases; unmatched bases: 5. CDR3 amino acids: CASSLDLLAGVSYEQYF. As DNA, the CDR3 is TGTGCCAGCAGTTTAGATCTACTAGCGGGGGTCTCCTACGAGCAGTACTTC.

This sequence joins TRBV25-1 and TRBJ2-5; TRBD1 agrees at 9 bases. The CDR3 has 16 amino acids. Trimming at V came to 6 bases and at J to 2 bases, leaving 10 bases not matched to a gene. The germline V gene encodes CDR1 MGHDK and CDR2 SYGVNS. The CDR3: CASRGEMGTGQETQYF. As DNA, the CDR3 is TGTGCCAGCAGGGGAGAGATGGGGACAGGGCAAGAGACCCAGTACTTC.

This clonotype has more than one count but fewer than ten. This chain uses TRBV15 with TRBJ2-3; 8 bases match TRBD2. Germline V gene lookup returns CDR1 LNHNV and CDR2 YYDKDF (reference sequence). Trimming cost V 0 bases and J 3 bases; bases outside gene matches: 11. The CDR3 runs to 18 residues. DNA of the CDR3: TGTGCCACCAGCAGAGAAAGGTTCGCGGGAGGTGGTACAGATACGCAGTATTTT. It yields the protein CATSRERFAGGGTDTQYF.

This clonotype was found many times. The chain carries TRBV6-5 and TRBJ2-5; 8 bases fit TRBD2. Germline-derived CDR1 and CDR2 are MNHEY and SVGAGI. The CDR3 is 18 residues long. The CDR3 loop is CASRPSALAGGGLETQYF. The CDR3 bases are TGTGCATCCCGGCCCTCTGCCTTGGCCGGGGGGGGCTTGGAGACCCAGTACTTC.